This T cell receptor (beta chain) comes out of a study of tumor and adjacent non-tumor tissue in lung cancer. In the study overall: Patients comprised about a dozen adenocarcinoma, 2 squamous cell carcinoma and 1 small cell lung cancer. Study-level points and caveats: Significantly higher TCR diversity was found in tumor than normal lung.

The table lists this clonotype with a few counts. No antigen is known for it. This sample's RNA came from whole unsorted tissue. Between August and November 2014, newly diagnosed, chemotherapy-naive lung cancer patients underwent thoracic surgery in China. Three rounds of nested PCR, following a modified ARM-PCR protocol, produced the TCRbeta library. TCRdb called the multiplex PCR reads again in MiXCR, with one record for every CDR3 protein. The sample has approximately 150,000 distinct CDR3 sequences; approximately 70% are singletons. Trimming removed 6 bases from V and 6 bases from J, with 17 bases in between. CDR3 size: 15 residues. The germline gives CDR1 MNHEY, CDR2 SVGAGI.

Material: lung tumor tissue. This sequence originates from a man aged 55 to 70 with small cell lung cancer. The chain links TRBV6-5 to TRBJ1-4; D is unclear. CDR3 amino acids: CASSARSAQYEKLFF. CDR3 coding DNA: TGTGCCAGCAGCGCCCGTAGCGCTCAATATGAAAAACTGTTTTTT.